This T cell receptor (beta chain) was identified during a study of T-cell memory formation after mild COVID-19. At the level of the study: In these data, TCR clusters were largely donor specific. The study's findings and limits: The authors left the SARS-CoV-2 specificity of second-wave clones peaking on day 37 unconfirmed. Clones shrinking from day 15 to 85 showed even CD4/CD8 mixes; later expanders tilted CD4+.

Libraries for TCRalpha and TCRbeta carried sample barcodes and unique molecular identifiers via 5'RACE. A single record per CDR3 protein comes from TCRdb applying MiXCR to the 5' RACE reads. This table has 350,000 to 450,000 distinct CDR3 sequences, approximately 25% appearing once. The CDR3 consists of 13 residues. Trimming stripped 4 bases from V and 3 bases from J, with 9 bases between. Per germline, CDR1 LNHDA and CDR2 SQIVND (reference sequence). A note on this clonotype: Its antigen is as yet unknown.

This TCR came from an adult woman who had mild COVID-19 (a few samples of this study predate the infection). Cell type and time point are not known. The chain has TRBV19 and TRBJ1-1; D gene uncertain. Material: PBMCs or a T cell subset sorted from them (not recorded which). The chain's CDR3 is CASSKGSHTEAFF. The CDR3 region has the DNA TGTGCCAGTAGTAAAGGCAGCCACACTGAAGCTTTCTTT. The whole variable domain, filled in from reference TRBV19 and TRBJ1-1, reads DGGITQSPKYLFRKEGQNVTLSCEQNLNHDAMYWYRQDPGQGLRLIYYSQIVNDFQKGDIAEGYSVSREKKESFPLTVTSAQKNPTAFYLCASSKGSHTEAFFGQGTRLTVV.